The clone carrying this T cell receptor beta chain was seen a handful of times. A second PCR of 7 to 11 cycles used a sample-barcoded 5' primer and a J-beta primer mix. Via MiXCR, TCRdb re-called the 5' RACE reads, giving one row per CDR3 protein. The sample comprises about 930,000 distinct CDR3 sequences, 25% to 30% of which are singletons, and about 9.4% rests with the top ten. The sample comes from a study of blood T cells in healthy people across ages. The J segment lost 5 bases and the V segment lost 4 bases, leaving 8 bases of the junction unmatched. Germline CDR1 and CDR2: MGHRA and YSYEKL. CDR3 length equals 16 residues. A further study also used this sample, focusing on T cells of mothers and their children.

The chain couples TRBV4-1 to TRBJ1-5; 10 bases align to TRBD1. The clonotype comes from a woman aged 40 to 50 in good health. The sample taken for sequencing was blood. The CDR3 coding sequence is TGCGCCAGCAGCCCAACAGGGACAGGGGCCTATCAGCCCCAGCATTTT. The encoded protein is CASSPTGTGAYQPQHF.